This T cell receptor (beta chain) originates from a study of CD8 T cells in Susac syndrome. Points from the study as a whole: The study's TCR sequencing and HLA analysis covered a relatively small number of individuals, and the study acknowledged this.

Sequencing of TCR beta, carried out with a high-throughput approach, was applied to CD8+ and CD4+ T cells from the blood. Negative isolation yielded the CD8+ and CD4+ T cells, while FACS enriched the TEMRA cells. As concerns this clonotype: Its specificity is unknown.

Roughly 0.45 to 1 ug RNA was reverse transcribed with random hexamers. It was immunoSEQ multiplex PCR that amplified TCR beta CDR3 across 54 Vbeta and 13 Jbeta. In TCRdb, the immunoSEQ multiplex PCR reads were re-called with MiXCR into one record per CDR3 protein. The sample contains 170,000 or so distinct CDR3 sequences, around 93% of which appear only once. The V and J ends lost 6 bases and 1 base, in that order; junction bases with no gene match: 5. The length of the CDR3 is 14 residues. Sequencing was performed on CD4+ T cells from PBMCs. The chain carries TRBV12-3 or TRBV12-4 and TRBJ2-5; 7 positions match TRBD2. This receptor was taken from a human donor with multiple sclerosis. CDR3 loop: CASRTSASQETQYF. Here the CDR3 DNA reads TGTGCCAGCAGAACTAGCGCGTCCCAAGAGACCCAGTACTTC.